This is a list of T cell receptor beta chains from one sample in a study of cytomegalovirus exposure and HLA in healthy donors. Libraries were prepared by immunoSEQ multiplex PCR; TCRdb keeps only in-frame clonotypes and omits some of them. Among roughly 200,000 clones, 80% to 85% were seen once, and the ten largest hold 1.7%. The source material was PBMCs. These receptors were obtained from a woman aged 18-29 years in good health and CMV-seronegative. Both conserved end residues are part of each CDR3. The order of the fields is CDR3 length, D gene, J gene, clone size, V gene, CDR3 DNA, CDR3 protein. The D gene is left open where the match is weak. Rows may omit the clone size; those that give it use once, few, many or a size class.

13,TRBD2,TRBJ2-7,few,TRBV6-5,TGTGCCAGCAGAGGGACTAACACCTACGAGCAGTACTTC,CASRGTNTYEQYF
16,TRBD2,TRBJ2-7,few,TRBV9,TGTGCCAGCAGCGGCCGTCGTGGCGGGAGCGTGTACGAGCAGTACTTC,CASSGRRGGSVYEQYF
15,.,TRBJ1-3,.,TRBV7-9,TGTGCCAGCTCGCCCGGGACAAACTCTGGAAACACCATATATTTT,CASSPGTNSGNTIYF
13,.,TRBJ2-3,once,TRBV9,TGTGCCAGCAGCGCAGTTAGCACAGATACGCAGTATTTT,CASSAVSTDTQYF
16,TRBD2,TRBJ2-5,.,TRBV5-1,TGCGCCAGCAGCTTGGGGATAGCGGGGGGCGAAGAGACCCAGTACTTC,CASSLGIAGGEETQYF
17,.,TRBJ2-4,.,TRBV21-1,TGTGCCAGCAGCAAGGCCGAACAGATCTTAGCCAAAAACATTCAGTACTTC,CASSKAEQILAKNIQYF
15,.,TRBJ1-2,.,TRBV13,TGTGCCAGCAGCACTGGACATGTGGTTGACTATGGCTACACCTTC,CASSTGHVVDYGYTF
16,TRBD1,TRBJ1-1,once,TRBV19,TGTGCCAGTACTCCTCCAGTGGGGAAGGGGGCCGGGAAAGCTTTCTTT,CASTPPVGKGAGKAFF
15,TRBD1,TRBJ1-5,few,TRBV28,TGTGCCAGCAGTTCCCCCTCACAGGGGAGCCAGCCCCAGCATTTT,CASSSPSQGSQPQHF
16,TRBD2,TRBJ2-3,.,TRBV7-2,TGTGCCAGCAGCCCAGGGACTAGCTGGCGCACAGATACGCAGTATTTT,CASSPGTSWRTDTQYF
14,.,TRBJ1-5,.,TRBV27,TGTGCCAGCAGTTTAAACAGGGGCAATCAGCCCCAGCATTTT,CASSLNRGNQPQHF
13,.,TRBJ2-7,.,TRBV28,TGTGCCAGCAGTTTGGGAGTGCCCTACGAGCAGTACTTC,CASSLGVPYEQYF
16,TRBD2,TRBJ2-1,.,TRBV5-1,TGCGCCAGCAGCCCACCTAGCGGGAGCGGGGTCAATGAGCAGTTCTTC,CASSPPSGSGVNEQFF
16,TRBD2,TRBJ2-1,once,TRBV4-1,TGCGCCAGCAGCCAGGTACTAGCGGGAGTGAGGAATGAGCAGTTCTTC,CASSQVLAGVRNEQFF
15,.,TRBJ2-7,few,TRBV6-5,TGTGCCAGCAGGTACCCCCAAAGCGGTGGCTACGAGCAGTACTTC,CASRYPQSGGYEQYF
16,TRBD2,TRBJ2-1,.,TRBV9,TGTGCCAGCAGCGGAACTAGCGGGAGAAACTACAATGAGCAGTTCTTC,CASSGTSGRNYNEQFF
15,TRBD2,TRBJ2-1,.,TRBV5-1,TGCGCCAGCAGCCCAACGGAGGGGACGGGAGGGGAGCAGTTCTTC,CASSPTEGTGGEQFF
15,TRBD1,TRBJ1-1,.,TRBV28,TGTGCCAGCAGTTTATCATGGGGACAGGGGACTGAAGCTTTCTTT,CASSLSWGQGTEAFF
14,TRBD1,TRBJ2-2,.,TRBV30,TGTGCCTGTAGGGACAGGGGGCACACCGGGGAGCTGTTTTTT,CACRDRGHTGELFF
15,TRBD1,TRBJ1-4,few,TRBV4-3,TGCGCCAGCAGCCTTCGCGGGACAGGTAATGAAAAACTGTTTTTT,CASSLRGTGNEKLFF
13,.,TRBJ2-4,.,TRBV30,TGTGCCTGGCTTACGGTAGCCAAAAACATTCAGTACTTC,CAWLTVAKNIQYF
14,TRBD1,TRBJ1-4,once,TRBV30,TGTGCCTGGACCAGGGGGCAGGCTAATGAAAAACTGTTTTTT,CAWTRGQANEKLFF
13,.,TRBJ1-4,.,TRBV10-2,TGCGCCAGCAGGGGCAGGGAAGGTGAAAAACTGCTTTTT,CASRGREGEKLLF
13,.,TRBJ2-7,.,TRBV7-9,TGTTCCAGCCGGGACTCAAGCTCCTACGAGCAGTACTTC,CSSRDSSSYEQYF
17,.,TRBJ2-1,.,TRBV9,TGTGCCAGCAGCTCCTCCCGGGGCGGGGAAGCCTACAATGAGCAGTTCTTC,CASSSSRGGEAYNEQFF
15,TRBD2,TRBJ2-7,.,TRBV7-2,TGTGCCAGCAGCTTAGGCGCGGGAGTAACCTACGAGCAGTACTTC,CASSLGAGVTYEQYF
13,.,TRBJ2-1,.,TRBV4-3,TGCGCCAGCAGCCACCTACAGGGCAATGAGCAGTTCTTC,CASSHLQGNEQFF